The next 14 T cell receptor beta chains were all read from a single sample in a study of blood T cell repertoires in COVID-19. Repertoires were generated with immunoSEQ multiplex PCR, while TCRdb's copy carries only in-frame clones and drops some. The table includes some 58,000 clones, approximately 80% detected once. Sequenced sample: peripheral blood. The receptors were gathered from a man aged 55-75 years with COVID-19, enrolled during active disease.

The genes are TRBV20-1 and TRBJ1-5; TRBD1 might be the D (5 bases). Trimming left V 3 bases short and J 6 bases short, with 15 bases between. This CDR3 comprises 14 residues. CDR1 and CDR2 (germline): DFQATT, SNEGSKA (reference sequence). CDR3 bases: TGCAGTGCTAGTGACCCGGGCGGGGGTCAGCCCCAGCATTTT. This translates into CSASDPGGGQPQHF.

V is TRBV7-2 and J is TRBJ2-1; 13 bases agree with TRBD2. The germline CDR1 and CDR2 sequences are SGHTA and FQGNSA. This CDR3 is built from 16 residues. V gave up 5 bases and J gave up 7 bases; unmatched junction bases: 8. CDR3 DNA sequence: TGTGCCAGCAGCCCACGGACTAGCGGGAGTTGGAATGAGCAGTTCTTC. This encodes CASSPRTSGSWNEQFF. Full variable domain (rest looked up from reference TRBV7-2 and TRBJ2-1): GAGVSQSPSNKVTEKGKDVELRCDPISGHTALYWYRQSLGQGLEFLIYFQGNSAPDKSGLPSDRFSAERTGGSVSTLTIQRTQQEDSAVYLCASSPRTSGSWNEQFFGPGTRLTVL.

V and J are TRBV10-3 and TRBJ2-7; 11 bases line up with TRBD1. The CDR3 is 14 residues long. Germline CDR1 ENHRY, CDR2 SYGVKD. The J segment lost 4 bases and the V segment lost 4 bases, leaving 3 bases of the junction unmatched. The DNA of the CDR3 is TGTGCCATCAGTGGGGGGACAGGGGGGTACGAGCAGTACTTC. Amino acids: CAISGGTGGYEQYF.

The rearrangement links TRBV18 to TRBJ2-2; 8 bases fit TRBD1. Germline CDR1 KGHSH, CDR2 LQKENI. This CDR3 is built from 16 residues. Trimming cost V 0 bases and J 6 bases; bases outside gene matches: 6. The CDR3 DNA is TGTGCCAGCTCACCACCCATCAGGGGGCGTGCCGGGGAGCTGTTTTTT. Residues: CASSPPIRGRAGELFF.

The table lists this clone with a count of one. This chain links TRBV11-2 with TRBJ2-3; TRBD2 matches 9 bases. CDR1 and CDR2 (germline): SGHAT, FQNNGV. V lost 5 bases to trimming and J lost 4 bases; unmatched junction nucleotides: 10. This CDR3 comprises 16 residues. Here the CDR3 reads CASSPSGGGAADTQYF. Here the CDR3 DNA reads TGTGCCAGCAGCCCGAGTGGCGGGGGGGCGGCAGATACGCAGTATTTT.

This clone was observed a few times. The V and J genes are TRBV5-1 and TRBJ1-1; TRBD1 might be the D (5 bases). The CDR3 runs 15 residues. Germline values: CDR1 SGHRS, CDR2 YFSETQ. Between the trimmed V and J ends, which lost 0 bases and 4 bases, there was a span of 13 bases. The chain's CDR3 is CASSLVAGVSTEAFF. For the CDR3, the DNA is TGCGCCAGCAGCTTGGTGGCGGGGGTGAGCACTGAAGCTTTCTTT.

Comments on this clone: The junction departs from germline at one end; a sequencing error may be responsible. The chain uses TRBV7-7 and TRBJ2-3, with D maybe TRBD2 (6 bases). CDR1 SSHAT and CDR2 FNYEAQ come from the germline V gene (reference sequence). CDR3 length equals 15 residues. In DNA, the CDR3 is TGTGCTAGCAGCCTCCTCGGGAGCGGCACAGATACGCAGTATTTT. Translated: CASSLLGSGTDTQYF. The whole variable domain, remainder taken from reference TRBV7-7 and TRBJ2-3, is GAGVSQSPRYKVTKRGQDVTLRCDPISSHATLYWYQQALGQGPEFLTYFNYEAQPDKSGLPSDRFSAERPEGSISTLTIQRTEQRDSAMYRCASSLLGSGTDTQYFGPGTRLTVL.

This clone has only one observation. J is TRBJ2-1 and V is TRBV11-2; 10 bases map to TRBD1. The CDR3 contains 15 residues. V lost 1 base to trimming and J lost 7 bases; unmatched junction nucleotides: 4. Germline assignment: CDR1 SGHAT and CDR2 FQNNGV. CDR3 loop: CASSLVDRGWNEQFF. The CDR3 DNA sequence: TGTGCCAGCAGCTTAGTGGACAGGGGGTGGAATGAGCAGTTCTTC.

A few counts support this clone. The chain links TRBV5-1 to TRBJ1-1; TRBD1 aligns across 11 bases. The CDR3 has 14 residues. V dropped 0 bases and J dropped 9; count of bases not matched to a gene: 4. The germline gives CDR1 SGHRS, CDR2 YFSETQ. The chain's CDR3 is CASSLAGQGAKAFF. Written as DNA, the CDR3 is TGCGCCAGCAGCTTGGCCGGACAGGGGGCAAAAGCTTTCTTT. Using reference TRBV5-1 and TRBJ1-1 for the parts outside the CDR3, the full variable domain is KAGVTQTPRYLIKTRGQQVTLSCSPISGHRSVSWYQQTPGQGLQFLFEYFSETQRNKGNFPGRFSGRQFSNSRSEMNVSTLELGDSALYLCASSLAGQGAKAFFGQGTRLTVV.

The chain links TRBV10-1 to TRBJ1-6, with D unresolved. Trimming removed 3 bases from V and 15 bases from J, with 6 bases in between. The germline V gene has CDR1 WNHNN and CDR2 SYGVQD (reference sequence). The CDR3 length is 10 residues. CDR3 sequence: CASSDPSLHF. The CDR3 region has the DNA TGCGCCAGCAGTGACCCTAGCCTCCACTTT.

This chain's CDR3 is CASSSTGNGNTIYF. The CDR3 nucleotides read TGTGCCAGCAGTTCGACAGGGAATGGAAACACCATATATTTT. This chain joins TRBV6-5 and TRBJ1-3, with 7 positions matching TRBD1. CDR1 MNHEY and CDR2 SVGAGI come from the germline V gene. With V trimmed by 4 bases and J by 3 bases, 3 bases remained unmatched. The CDR3 is 14 residues long.

This chain connects TRBV27 to TRBJ2-7; 7 nucleotides agree with TRBD1. This CDR3 region has 15 residues. Germline-derived CDR1 and CDR2 are MNHEY and SMNVEV (reference sequence). The V and J ends lost 4 bases and 4 bases, in that order; junction bases with no gene match: 10. Here the CDR3 reads CASSSGQVRSYEQYF. Here the CDR3 DNA reads TGTGCCAGCAGTTCTGGACAGGTCCGTTCTTACGAGCAGTACTTC.

This chain connects TRBV18 to TRBJ2-7; 8 nucleotides agree with TRBD1. Looked up from germline, CDR1 is KGHSH and CDR2 is LQKENI. The CDR3 length is 14 residues. Unmatched junction bases numbered 6, after V lost 4 bases and J lost 4 bases. The CDR3 reads CASSLRTGWYEQYF. DNA for the CDR3: TGTGCCAGCTCACTCAGGACAGGGTGGTACGAGCAGTACTTC.

The rearrangement uses TRBV29-1 and TRBJ2-7, with 7 bases matching TRBD1. The germline V gene encodes CDR1 SQVTM and CDR2 ANQGSEA. The CDR3 loop spans 13 amino acids. V lost 7 bases and J lost 6; bases outside the gene matches: 12. The CDR3 nucleotides read TGCAGCGCTTCCGGGACAGCCCAGAGCGAGCAGTACTTC. This encodes CSASGTAQSEQYF.